The TCR beta chain described here comes from a study of beta chain features in type 1 diabetes. There are a few counts of this clone. Its antigen remains unidentified. Every isolated RNA sample was fully reverse transcribed, so sequencing captured expressed TCRB transcripts. Data came from immunoSEQ multiplex PCR; TCRdb stores just in-frame clones and leaves some out. The sample lists 300,000 to 400,000 clones, roughly 8% occurring once. The CDR3 runs 15 residues. The germline V gene encodes CDR1 KGHSH and CDR2 LQKENI. V was pared by 5 bases and J by 3 bases, with 9 bases of the junction left unmatched. Findings and caveats of the study: Across all four CD4+ subsets, people with type 1 diabetes showed modestly shorter TCRB CDR3s.

The TCR sequence derives from a woman between 18 and 29 years old in good health. The V gene is TRBV18, the J gene TRBJ2-7; 8 bases match TRBD1. The sample taken for sequencing was central memory CD4+ T cells from blood. The CDR3 DNA is TGTGCCAGCTCAGCCCTGGGACAGGCGATCTACGAGCAGTACTTC. Protein sequence: CASSALGQAIYEQYF. Full variable domain (missing parts from reference TRBV18 and TRBJ2-7): NAGVMQNPRHLVRRRGQEARLRCSPMKGHSHVYWYRQLPEEGLKFMVYLQKENIIDESGMPKERFSAEFPKEGPSILRIQQVVRGDSAAYFCASSALGQAIYEQYFGPGTRLTVT.